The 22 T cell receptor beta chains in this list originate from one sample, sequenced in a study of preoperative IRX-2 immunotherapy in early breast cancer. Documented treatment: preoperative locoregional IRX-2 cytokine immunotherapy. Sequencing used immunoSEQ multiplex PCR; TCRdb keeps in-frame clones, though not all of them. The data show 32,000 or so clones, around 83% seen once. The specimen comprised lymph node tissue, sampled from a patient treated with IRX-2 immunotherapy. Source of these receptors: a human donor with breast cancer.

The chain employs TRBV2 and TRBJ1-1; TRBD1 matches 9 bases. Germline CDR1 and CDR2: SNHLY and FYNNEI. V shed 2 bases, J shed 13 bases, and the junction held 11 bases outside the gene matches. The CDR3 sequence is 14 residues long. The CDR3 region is CASSELLGQGTNFF. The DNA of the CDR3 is TGTGCCAGCAGTGAATTGCTCGGACAGGGGACAAATTTCTTT. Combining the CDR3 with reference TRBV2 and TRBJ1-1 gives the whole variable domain EPEVTQTPSHQVTQMGQEVILRCVPISNHLYFYWYRQILGQKVEFLVSFYNNEISEKSEIFDDQFSVERPDGSNFTLKIRSTKLEDSAMYFCASSELLGQGTNFFGQGTRLTVV.

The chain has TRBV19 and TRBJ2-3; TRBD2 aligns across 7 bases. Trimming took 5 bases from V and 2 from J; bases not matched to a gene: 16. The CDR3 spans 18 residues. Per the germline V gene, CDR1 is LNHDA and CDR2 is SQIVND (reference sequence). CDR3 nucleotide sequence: TGTGCCAGTAGTCCCCTCCCACACCCGGGACTAACCACAGATACGCAGTATTTT. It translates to CASSPLPHPGLTTDTQYF.

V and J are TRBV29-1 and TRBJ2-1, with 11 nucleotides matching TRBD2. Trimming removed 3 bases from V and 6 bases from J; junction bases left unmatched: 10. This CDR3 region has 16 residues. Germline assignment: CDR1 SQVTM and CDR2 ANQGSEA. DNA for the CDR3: TGCAGCGTTGACTCCGTTACTAGCGGGGGCGTCAATGAGCAGTTCTTC. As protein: CSVDSVTSGGVNEQFF.

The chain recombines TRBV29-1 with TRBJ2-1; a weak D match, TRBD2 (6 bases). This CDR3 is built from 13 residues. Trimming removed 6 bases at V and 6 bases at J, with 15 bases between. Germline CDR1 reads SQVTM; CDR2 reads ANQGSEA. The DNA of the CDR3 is TGCAGCGTCGGAAAGCGGGCGATCAATGAGCAGTTCTTC. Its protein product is CSVGKRAINEQFF.

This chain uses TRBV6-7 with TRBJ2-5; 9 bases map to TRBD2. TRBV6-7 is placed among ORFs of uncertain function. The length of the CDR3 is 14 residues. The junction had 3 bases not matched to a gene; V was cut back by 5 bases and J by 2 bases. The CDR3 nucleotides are TGTGCCAGCAGTCTAGCGGGGAGTCAAGAGACCCAGTACTTC. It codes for CASSLAGSQETQYF.

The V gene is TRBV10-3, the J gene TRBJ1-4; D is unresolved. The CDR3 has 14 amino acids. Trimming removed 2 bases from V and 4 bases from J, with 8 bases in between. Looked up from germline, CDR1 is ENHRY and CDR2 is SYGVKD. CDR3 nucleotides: TGTGCCATCAGTGAGGGGGTGGGTAATGAAAAACTGTTTTTT. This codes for CAISEGVGNEKLFF.

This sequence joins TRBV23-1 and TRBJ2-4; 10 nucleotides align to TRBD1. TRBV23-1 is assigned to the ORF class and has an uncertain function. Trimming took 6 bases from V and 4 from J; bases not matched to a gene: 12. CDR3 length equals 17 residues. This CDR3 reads CASSLAGTGDPKNIQYF. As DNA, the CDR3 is TGCGCCAGCAGCTTGGCCGGGACAGGGGACCCAAAAAACATTCAGTACTTC.

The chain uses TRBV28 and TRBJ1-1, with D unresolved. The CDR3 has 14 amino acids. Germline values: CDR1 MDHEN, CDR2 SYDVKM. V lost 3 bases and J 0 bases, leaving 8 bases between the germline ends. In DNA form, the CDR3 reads TGTGCCAGCAGTTTTGGGGAGCTGAACACTGAAGCTTTCTTT. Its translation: CASSFGELNTEAFF.

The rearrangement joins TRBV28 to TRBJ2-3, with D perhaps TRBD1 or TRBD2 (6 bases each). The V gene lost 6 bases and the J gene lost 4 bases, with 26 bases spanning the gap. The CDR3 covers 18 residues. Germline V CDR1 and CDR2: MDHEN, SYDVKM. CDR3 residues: CASREGVAGQGRADTQYF. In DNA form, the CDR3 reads TGTGCCAGCAGGGAGGGGGTTGCTGGGCAGGGAAGGGCAGATACGCAGTATTTT.

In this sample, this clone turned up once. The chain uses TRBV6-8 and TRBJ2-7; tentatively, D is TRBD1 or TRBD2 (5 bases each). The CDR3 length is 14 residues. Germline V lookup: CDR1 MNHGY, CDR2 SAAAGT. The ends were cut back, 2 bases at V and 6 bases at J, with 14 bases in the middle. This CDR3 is CASSYVGARSEQYF. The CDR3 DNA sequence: TGTGCCAGCAGTTACGTCGGGGCCAGGTCCGAGCAGTACTTC.

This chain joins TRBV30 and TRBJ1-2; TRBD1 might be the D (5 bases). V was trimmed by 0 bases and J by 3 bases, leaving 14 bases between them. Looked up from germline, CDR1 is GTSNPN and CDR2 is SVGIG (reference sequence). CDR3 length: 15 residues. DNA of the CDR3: TGTGCCTGGAGTGTGACCCTCACAGGAGACTATGGCTACACCTTC. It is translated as CAWSVTLTGDYGYTF. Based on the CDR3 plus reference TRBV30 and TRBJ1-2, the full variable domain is SQTIHQWPATLVQPVGSPLSLECTVEGTSNPNLYWYRQAAGRGLQLLFYSVGIGQISSEVPQNLSASRPQDRQFILSSKKLLLSDSGFYLCAWSVTLTGDYGYTFGSGTRLTVV.

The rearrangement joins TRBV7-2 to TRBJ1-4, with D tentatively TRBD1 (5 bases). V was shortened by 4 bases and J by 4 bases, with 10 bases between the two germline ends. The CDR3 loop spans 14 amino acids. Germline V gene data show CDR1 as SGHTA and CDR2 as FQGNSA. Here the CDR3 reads CASSSGAVNEKLFF. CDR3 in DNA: TGTGCCAGCAGCTCTGGGGCGGTTAATGAAAAACTGTTTTTT.

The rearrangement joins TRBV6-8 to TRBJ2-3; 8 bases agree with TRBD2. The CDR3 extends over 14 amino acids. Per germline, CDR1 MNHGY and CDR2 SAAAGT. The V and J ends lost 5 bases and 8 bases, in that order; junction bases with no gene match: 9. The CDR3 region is CASSRLAGDRTQYF. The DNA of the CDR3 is TGTGCCAGCAGTAGGCTAGCGGGCGACCGTACGCAGTATTTT.

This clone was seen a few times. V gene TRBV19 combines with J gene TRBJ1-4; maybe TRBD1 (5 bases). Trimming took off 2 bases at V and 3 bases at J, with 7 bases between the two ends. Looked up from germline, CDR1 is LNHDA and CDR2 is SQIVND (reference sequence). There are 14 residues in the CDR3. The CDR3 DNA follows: TGTGCCAGTAGTATACAGGGTCCTAATGAAAAACTGTTTTTT. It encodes CASSIQGPNEKLFF.

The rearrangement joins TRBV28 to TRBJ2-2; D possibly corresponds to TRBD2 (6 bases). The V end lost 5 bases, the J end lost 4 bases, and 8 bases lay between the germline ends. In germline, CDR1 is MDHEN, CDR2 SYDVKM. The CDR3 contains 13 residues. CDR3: CASSQGGTGELFF. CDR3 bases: TGTGCCAGCAGTCAGGGAGGCACCGGGGAGCTGTTTTTT.

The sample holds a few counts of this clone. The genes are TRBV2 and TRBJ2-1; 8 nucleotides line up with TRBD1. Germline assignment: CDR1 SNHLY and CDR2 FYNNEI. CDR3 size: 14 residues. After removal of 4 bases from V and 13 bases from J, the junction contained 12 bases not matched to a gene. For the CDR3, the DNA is TGTGCCAGCAGTGCCCAAGGGACAGGCATGAGACAGTTCTTC. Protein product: CASSAQGTGMRQFF.

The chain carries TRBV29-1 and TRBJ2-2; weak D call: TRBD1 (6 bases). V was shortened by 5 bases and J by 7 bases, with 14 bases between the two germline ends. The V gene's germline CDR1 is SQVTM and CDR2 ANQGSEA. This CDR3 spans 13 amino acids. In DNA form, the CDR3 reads TGCAGCGTTCTTACAGGGTGGGGCGGGGAGCTGTTTTTT. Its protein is CSVLTGWGGELFF.

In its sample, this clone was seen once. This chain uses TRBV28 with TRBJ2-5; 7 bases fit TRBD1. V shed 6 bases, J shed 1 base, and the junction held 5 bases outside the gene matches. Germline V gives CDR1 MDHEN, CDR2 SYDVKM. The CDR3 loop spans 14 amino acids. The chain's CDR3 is CASSLGTAQETQYF. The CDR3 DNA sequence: TGTGCCAGCAGCCTCGGGACAGCCCAAGAGACCCAGTACTTC.

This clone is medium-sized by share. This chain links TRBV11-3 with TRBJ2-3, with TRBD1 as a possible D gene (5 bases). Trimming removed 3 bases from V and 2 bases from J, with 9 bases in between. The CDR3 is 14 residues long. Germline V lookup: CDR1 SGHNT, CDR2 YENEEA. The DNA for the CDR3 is TGTGCCAGCAGCTTGTTAGGGGACACAGATACGCAGTATTTT. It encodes CASSLLGDTDTQYF. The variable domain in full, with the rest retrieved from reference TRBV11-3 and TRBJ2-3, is EAGVVQSPRYKIIEKKQPVAFWCNPISGHNTLYWYLQNLGQGPELLIRYENEEAVDDSQLPKDRFSAERLKGVDSTLKIQPAELGDSAVYLCASSLLGDTDTQYFGPGTRLTVL.

This CDR3 reads CASNQAGDTGELFF. CDR3 nucleotides: TGTGCCAGCAACCAAGCGGGAGACACCGGGGAGCTGTTTTTT. This chain joins TRBV28 and TRBJ2-2, with 8 bases identical to TRBD2. Germline loops: CDR1 MDHEN, CDR2 SYDVKM. CDR3 size: 14 residues. V lost 7 bases to trimming and J lost 3 bases; unmatched junction nucleotides: 4.

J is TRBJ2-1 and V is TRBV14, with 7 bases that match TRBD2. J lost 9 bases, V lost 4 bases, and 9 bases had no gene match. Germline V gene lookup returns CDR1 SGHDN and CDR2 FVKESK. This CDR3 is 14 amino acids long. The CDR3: CASSRQWGGAEQFF. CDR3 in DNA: TGTGCCAGCAGCCGCCAATGGGGAGGGGCTGAGCAGTTCTTC.

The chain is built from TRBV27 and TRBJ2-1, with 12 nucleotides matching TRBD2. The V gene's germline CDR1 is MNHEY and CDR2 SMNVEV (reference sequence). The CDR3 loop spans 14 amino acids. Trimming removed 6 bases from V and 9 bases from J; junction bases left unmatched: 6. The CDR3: CASRASGRGIEQFF. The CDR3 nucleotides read TGTGCCAGCAGAGCTAGCGGGAGGGGCATTGAGCAGTTCTTC.